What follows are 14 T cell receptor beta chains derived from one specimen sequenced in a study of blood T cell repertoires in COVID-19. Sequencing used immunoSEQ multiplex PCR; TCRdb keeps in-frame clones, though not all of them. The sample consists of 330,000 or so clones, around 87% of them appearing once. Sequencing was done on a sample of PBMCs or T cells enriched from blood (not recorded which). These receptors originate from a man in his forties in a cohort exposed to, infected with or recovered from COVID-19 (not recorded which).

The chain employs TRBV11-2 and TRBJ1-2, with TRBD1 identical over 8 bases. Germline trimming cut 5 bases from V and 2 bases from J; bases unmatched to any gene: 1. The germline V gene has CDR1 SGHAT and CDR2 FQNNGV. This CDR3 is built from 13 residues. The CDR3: CASSRTGNYGYTF. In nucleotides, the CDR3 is TGTGCCAGCAGCCGGACAGGGAACTATGGCTACACCTTC.

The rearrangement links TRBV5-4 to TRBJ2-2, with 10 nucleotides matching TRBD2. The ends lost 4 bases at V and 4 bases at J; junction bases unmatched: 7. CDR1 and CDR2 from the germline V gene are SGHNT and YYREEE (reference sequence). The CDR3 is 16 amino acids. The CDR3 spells CASSPKAGGPTGELFF. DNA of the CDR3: TGTGCCAGCAGCCCTAAAGCGGGAGGGCCCACCGGGGAGCTGTTTTTT.

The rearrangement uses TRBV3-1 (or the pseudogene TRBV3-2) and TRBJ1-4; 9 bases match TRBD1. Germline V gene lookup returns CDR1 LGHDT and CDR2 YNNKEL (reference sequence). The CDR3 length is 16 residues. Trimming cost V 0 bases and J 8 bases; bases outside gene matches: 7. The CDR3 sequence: CASSQDGGTGSEKLFF. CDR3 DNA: TGTGCCAGCAGCCAAGATGGAGGGACAGGGTCCGAAAAACTGTTTTTT.

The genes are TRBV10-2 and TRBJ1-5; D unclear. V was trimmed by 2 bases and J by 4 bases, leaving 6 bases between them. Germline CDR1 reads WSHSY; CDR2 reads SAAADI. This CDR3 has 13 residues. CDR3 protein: CASSEKENQPQHF. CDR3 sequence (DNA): TGCGCCAGCAGTGAGAAGGAGAATCAGCCCCAGCATTTT.

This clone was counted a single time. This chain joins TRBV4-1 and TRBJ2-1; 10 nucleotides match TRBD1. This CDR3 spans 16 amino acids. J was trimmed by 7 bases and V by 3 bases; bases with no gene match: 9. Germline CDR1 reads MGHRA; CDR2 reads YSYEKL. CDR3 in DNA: TGCGCCAGCAGCCACCAAAGACAGGGGGCTCGGAATGAGCAGTTCTTC. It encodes CASSHQRQGARNEQFF.

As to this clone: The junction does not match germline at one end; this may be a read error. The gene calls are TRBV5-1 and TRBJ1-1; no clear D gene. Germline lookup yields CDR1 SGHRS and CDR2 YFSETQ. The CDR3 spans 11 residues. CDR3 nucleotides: TGCGCCAGCACCTTGAACACTGAAGCTTTCTTT. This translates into CASTLNTEAFF.

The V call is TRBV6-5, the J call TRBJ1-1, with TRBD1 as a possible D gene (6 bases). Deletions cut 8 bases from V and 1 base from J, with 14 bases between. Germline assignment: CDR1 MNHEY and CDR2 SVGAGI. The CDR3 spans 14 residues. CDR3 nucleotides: TGTGCCAGCTACCAGGGGTTGGCGAACACTGAAGCTTTCTTT. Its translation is CASYQGLANTEAFF.

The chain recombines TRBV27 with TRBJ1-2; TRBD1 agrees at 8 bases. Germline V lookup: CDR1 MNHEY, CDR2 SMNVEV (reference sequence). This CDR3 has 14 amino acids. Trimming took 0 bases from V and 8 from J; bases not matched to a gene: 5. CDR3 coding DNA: TGTGCCAGCAGTTTATCTGGGACAGGTCGCGGCTACACCTTC. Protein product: CASSLSGTGRGYTF.

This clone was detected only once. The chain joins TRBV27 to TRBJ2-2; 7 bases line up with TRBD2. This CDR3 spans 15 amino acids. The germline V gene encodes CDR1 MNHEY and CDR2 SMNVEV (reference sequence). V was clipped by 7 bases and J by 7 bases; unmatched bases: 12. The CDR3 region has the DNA TGTGCCAGCAAATTGGGGGGGAGGGCCCACGGGGAGCTGTTTTTT. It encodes CASKLGGRAHGELFF.

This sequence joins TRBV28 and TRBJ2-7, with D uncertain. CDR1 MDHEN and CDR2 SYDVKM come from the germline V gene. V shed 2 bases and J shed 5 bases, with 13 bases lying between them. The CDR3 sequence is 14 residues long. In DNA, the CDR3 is TGTGCCAGCAGTTTAATAAATCTGGGCCACGAGCAGTACTTC. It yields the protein CASSLINLGHEQYF.

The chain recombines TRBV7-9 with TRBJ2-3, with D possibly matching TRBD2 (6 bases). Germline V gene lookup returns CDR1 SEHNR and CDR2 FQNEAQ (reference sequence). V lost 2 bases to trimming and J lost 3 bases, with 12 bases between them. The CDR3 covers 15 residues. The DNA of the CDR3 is TGTGCCAGCAGCTTAAATCGGGAGTCGACAGATACGCAGTATTTT. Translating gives CASSLNRESTDTQYF.

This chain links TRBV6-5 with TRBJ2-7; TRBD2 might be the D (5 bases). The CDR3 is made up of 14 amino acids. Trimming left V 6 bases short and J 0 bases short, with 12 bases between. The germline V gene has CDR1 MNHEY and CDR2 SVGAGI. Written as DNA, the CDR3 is TGTGCCAGCAGATTCCCGGGAACCTCCTACGAGCAGTACTTC. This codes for CASRFPGTSYEQYF.

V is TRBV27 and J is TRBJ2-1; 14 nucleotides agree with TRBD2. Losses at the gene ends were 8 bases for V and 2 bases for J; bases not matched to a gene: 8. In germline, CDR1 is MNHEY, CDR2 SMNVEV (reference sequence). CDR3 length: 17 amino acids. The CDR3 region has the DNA TGTGCCAGCCGCGGGACTAGCGGGAGTTTCACCTACAATGAGCAGTTCTTC. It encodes CASRGTSGSFTYNEQFF.

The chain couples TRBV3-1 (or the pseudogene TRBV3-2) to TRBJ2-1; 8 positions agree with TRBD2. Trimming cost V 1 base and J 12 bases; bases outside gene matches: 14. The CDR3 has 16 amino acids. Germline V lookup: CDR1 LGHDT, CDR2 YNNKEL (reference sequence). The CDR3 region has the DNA TGTGCCAGCAGCCAAGTAAACATCAATGCGGGAGGAAGGCAGTTCTTC. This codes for CASSQVNINAGGRQFF.